These 14 T cell receptor beta chains came from one sample sequenced in a study of blood T cells in healthy people across ages. The second PCR ran about 6 to 12 cycles with a sample-barcoded 5' primer and J-beta primers. TCRdb itself ran the 5' RACE reads through MiXCR, one entry per CDR3 protein. The data hold 1.5 million to 2 million distinct CDR3 sequences, with roughly two fifths observed a single time. Sequencing was performed on blood. These receptors came from a human donor in good health.

This chain uses TRBV20-1 with TRBJ2-2; unclear D gene. From germline, CDR1 is DFQATT and CDR2 SNEGSKA (reference sequence). The CDR3 has 13 amino acids. V was cut by 3 bases and J by 1 base, with 6 bases left in between. CDR3 loop: CSARGQNTGELFF. DNA of the CDR3: TGCAGTGCTAGGGGCCAGAACACCGGGGAGCTGTTTTTT.

Only a few counts were recorded for this clonotype. V usage is TRBV7-2 and J usage is TRBJ2-1; perhaps D is TRBD1 or TRBD2 (5 bases each). The CDR3 totals 16 residues. V gave up 10 bases and J gave up 1 base, with 20 bases separating them. Germline loops: CDR1 SGHTA, CDR2 FQGNSA. The CDR3: CATLLVWGLSYNEQFF. Written as DNA, the CDR3 is TGTGCCACCCTTCTAGTATGGGGGTTATCCTACAATGAGCAGTTCTTC.

The chain joins TRBV7-2 to TRBJ1-2; TRBD1 matches 12 bases. Germline V lookup: CDR1 SGHTA, CDR2 FQGNSA. V gave up 0 bases and J gave up 5 bases; unmatched junction bases: 4. The CDR3 is made up of 16 amino acids. The CDR3 sequence: CASSLAGTGGAYGYTF. The CDR3 DNA is TGTGCCAGCAGCTTAGCTGGGACAGGGGGCGCTTATGGCTACACCTTC.

Only a few counts were recorded for this clonotype. The chain couples TRBV7-2 to TRBJ1-4; no firm D call. V was clipped by 6 bases and J by 7 bases, with 18 bases between them. This CDR3 region has 15 residues. The V gene's germline CDR1 is SGHTA and CDR2 FQGNSA. For the CDR3, the DNA is TGTGCCAGCAGACTAGCAGAGGGTGAAAGTGAAAAACTGTTTTTT. It yields the protein CASRLAEGESEKLFF.

CDR3 in DNA: TGTGCCAGCAGCTCCCCTTGGGGACCCCTCCACTTT. Encoded protein: CASSSPWGPLHF. This chain connects TRBV11-1 to TRBJ1-6; no clear D gene. The CDR3 length is 12 residues. The V end was cut by 4 bases, the J end by 12 bases, with 10 bases between. CDR1 and CDR2 (germline): SGHAT, FQDESV (reference sequence).

This clonotype was seen more than once but under ten times. The chain employs TRBV29-1 and TRBJ2-1; 8 bases fit TRBD1. Unmatched junction bases numbered 9, after V lost 4 bases and J lost 10 bases. This CDR3 region has 13 residues. Germline values: CDR1 SQVTM, CDR2 ANQGSEA. The chain's CDR3 is CSVVVRGHEEQFF. The DNA for the CDR3 is TGCAGCGTTGTCGTCAGGGGGCATGAGGAGCAGTTCTTC.

This clonotype was detected a few times. In DNA, the CDR3 is TGTGCCAGCAGTTCAGGGTATCGCGGTCAGCCCCAGCATTTT. It codes for CASSSGYRGQPQHF. The chain has TRBV12-3 or TRBV12-4 and TRBJ1-5; TRBD1 might be the D (5 bases). The CDR3 runs 14 residues. V lost 4 bases and J 6 bases, leaving 13 bases between the germline ends.

V is TRBV12-3 or TRBV12-4 and J is TRBJ2-1; D remains unclear. The length of the CDR3 is 15 residues. The germline V and J ends were trimmed by 4 bases and 0 bases, with 10 bases remaining between them. The CDR3 region is CASSSHANSYNEQFF. The DNA for the CDR3 is TGTGCCAGCAGTTCGCACGCAAACTCCTACAATGAGCAGTTCTTC.

The rearrangement links TRBV5-5 to TRBJ1-2; no definite D call. The length of the CDR3 is 15 residues. Germline CDR1 and CDR2: SGHKS and YYEKEE (reference sequence). V lost 0 bases and J 4 bases, leaving 13 bases between the germline ends. The CDR3 DNA is TGTGCCAGCAGCTTGGAAGGGTTCTATAGCTATGGCTACACCTTC. Amino acids: CASSLEGFYSYGYTF.

The rearrangement joins TRBV4-1 to TRBJ1-5; TRBD1 is a possible D gene (6 bases). The germline V gene has CDR1 MGHRA and CDR2 YSYEKL. The CDR3 totals 15 residues. The V and J ends lost 8 bases and 0 bases respectively, with 14 bases between them. CDR3 sequence reads: CASARTVASNQPQHF. The CDR3 coding sequence is TGCGCCAGCGCCCGGACAGTCGCTAGCAATCAGCCCCAGCATTTT.

This sequence joins TRBV14 and TRBJ1-2; tentative D call: TRBD1 (6 bases). The CDR3 length is 15 residues. Looked up from germline, CDR1 is SGHDN and CDR2 is FVKESK. V gave up 1 base and J gave up 3 bases, with 12 bases separating them. CDR3 in DNA: TGTGCCAGCAGCCAAGCAGGGGCCTGGGACTATGGCTACACCTTC. It yields the protein CASSQAGAWDYGYTF.

The chain combines TRBV4-2 with TRBJ2-4, with 7 bases that match TRBD1. The DNA end favors TRBJ2-7, so the J call may be wrong. The CDR3 loop spans 16 amino acids. CDR1 is LGHNA and CDR2 is YNFKEQ in the germline V gene. This CDR3 is CASSQSPHRGINEQYF. The CDR3 DNA sequence: TGTGCCAGCAGCCAATCCCCCCACAGGGGTATCAACGAGCAGTACTTC.

This clonotype was observed a handful of times. The V and J genes are TRBV7-2 and TRBJ1-3, with TRBD1 identical over 9 bases. Germline V gene data show CDR1 as SGHTA and CDR2 as FQGNSA. V trimming: 4 bases; J trimming: 4 bases; junction bases outside the gene matches: 5. CDR3 length: 15 amino acids. This CDR3 is CASSSWTGDGNTIYF. In DNA, the CDR3 is TGTGCCAGCAGCTCCTGGACAGGGGACGGAAACACCATATATTTT.

The chain joins TRBV28 to TRBJ2-4, with D unclear. Germline V gene lookup returns CDR1 MDHEN and CDR2 SYDVKM. The CDR3 has 13 amino acids. V dropped 2 bases and J dropped 13 bases, with 15 bases sitting between them. The CDR3 DNA follows: TGTGCCAGCAGTTTACCGCAGACCAGAGAGCAGTACTTC. Translated: CASSLPQTREQYF.